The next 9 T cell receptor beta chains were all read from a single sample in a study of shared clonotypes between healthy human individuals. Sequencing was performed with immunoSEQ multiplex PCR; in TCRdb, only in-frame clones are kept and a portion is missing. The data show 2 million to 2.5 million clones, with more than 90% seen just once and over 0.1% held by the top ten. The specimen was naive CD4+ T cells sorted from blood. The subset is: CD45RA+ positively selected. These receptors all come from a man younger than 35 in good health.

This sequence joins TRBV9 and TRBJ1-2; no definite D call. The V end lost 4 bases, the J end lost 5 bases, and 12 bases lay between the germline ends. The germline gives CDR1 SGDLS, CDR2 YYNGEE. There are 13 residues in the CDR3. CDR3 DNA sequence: TGTGCCAGCAGCCCTACGGACGGTTATGGCTACACCTTC. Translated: CASSPTDGYGYTF. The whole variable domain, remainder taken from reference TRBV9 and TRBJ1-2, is DSGVTQTPKHLITATGQRVTLRCSPRSGDLSVYWYQQSLDQGLQFLIQYYNGEERAKGNILERFSAQQFPDLHSELNLSSLELGDSALYFCASSPTDGYGYTFGSGTRLTVV.

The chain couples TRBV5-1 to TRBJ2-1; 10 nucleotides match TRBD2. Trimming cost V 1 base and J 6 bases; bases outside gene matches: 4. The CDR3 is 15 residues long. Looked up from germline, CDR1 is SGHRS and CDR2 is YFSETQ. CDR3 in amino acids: CASSLLLAGLNEQFF. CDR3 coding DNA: TGCGCCAGCAGCTTGTTACTAGCGGGGCTCAATGAGCAGTTCTTC.

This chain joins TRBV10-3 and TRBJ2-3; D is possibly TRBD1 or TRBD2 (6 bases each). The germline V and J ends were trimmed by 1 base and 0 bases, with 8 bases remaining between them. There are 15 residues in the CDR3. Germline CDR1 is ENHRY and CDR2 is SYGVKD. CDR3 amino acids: CAISEWGASTDTQYF. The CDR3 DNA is TGTGCCATCAGTGAGTGGGGGGCTAGCACAGATACGCAGTATTTT.

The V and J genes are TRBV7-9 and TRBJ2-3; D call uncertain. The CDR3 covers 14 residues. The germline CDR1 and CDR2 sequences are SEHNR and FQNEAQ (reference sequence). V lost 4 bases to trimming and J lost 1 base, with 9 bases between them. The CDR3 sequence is CASSSSPGTDTQYF. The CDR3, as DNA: TGTGCCAGCAGCTCCTCCCCTGGCACAGATACGCAGTATTTT.

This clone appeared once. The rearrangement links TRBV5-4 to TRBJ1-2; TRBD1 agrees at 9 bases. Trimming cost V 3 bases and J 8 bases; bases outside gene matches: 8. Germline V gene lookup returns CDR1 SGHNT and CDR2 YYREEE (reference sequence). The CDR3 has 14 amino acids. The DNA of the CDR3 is TGTGCCAGCAGCTGGGGACAGGGACTTAACGGCTACACCTTC. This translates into CASSWGQGLNGYTF.

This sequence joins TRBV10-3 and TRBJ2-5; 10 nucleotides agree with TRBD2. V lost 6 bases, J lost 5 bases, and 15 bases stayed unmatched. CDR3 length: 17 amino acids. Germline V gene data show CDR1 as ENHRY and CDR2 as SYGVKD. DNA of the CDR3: TGTGCCATCAGCCCCGCCCAGGGAGCGGGGGGGCGGGAGACCCAGTACTTC. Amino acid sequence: CAISPAQGAGGRETQYF.

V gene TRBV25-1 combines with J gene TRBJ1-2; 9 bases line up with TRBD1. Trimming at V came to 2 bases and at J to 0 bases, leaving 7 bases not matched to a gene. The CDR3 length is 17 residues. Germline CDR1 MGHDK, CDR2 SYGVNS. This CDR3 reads CASSERWGQGPNYGYTF. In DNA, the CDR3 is TGTGCCAGCAGTGAACGGTGGGGACAGGGCCCTAACTATGGCTACACCTTC.

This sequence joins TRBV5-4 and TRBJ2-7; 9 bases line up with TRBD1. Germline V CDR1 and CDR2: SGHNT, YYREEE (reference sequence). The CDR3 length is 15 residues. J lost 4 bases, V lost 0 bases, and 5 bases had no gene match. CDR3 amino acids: CASSLGGTGWYEQYF. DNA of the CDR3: TGTGCCAGCAGCTTGGGAGGGACAGGGTGGTACGAGCAGTACTTC.

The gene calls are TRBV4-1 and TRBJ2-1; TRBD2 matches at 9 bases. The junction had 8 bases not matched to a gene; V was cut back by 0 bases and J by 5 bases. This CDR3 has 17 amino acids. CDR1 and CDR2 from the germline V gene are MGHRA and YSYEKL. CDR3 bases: TGCGCCAGCAGCCAAGATCCCGGGACTAGCAGTCACAATGAGCAGTTCTTC. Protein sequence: CASSQDPGTSSHNEQFF.